One and the same sample provided the 28 T cell receptor beta chains below, sequenced in a study of blood T cells in healthy people across ages. Using a J-beta primer mix together with a sample-barcoded 5' primer, a second PCR was run for roughly 7 to 12 cycles. TCRdb called the 5' RACE reads again in MiXCR, with one record for every CDR3 protein. The profile shows some 640,000 distinct CDR3 sequences, 25% to 35% of them singletons. The specimen was blood. The receptors stem from a woman older than 75 in good health.

This sequence joins TRBV6-6 and TRBJ2-5; the D gene is possibly TRBD2 (5 bases). Looked up from germline, CDR1 is MNHNY and CDR2 is SVGAGI (reference sequence). The CDR3 spans 15 residues. The V end was cut by 4 bases, the J end by 5 bases, with 17 bases between. This CDR3 is CASSSLTRAGETQYF. In nucleotides, the CDR3 is TGTGCCAGCAGTTCATTAACTAGGGCCGGGGAGACCCAGTACTTC.

The V call is TRBV11-1, the J call TRBJ2-5, with 10 bases that match TRBD1. The CDR3 has 15 residues. J gave up 2 bases and V 5 bases, and 5 bases lay outside the gene matches. The germline gives CDR1 SGHAT, CDR2 FQDESV (reference sequence). Written as DNA, the CDR3 is TGTGCCAGCAGCGAAAGGACAGGGGGACAAGAGACCCAGTACTTC. Protein: CASSERTGGQETQYF. The full variable domain, completed using reference TRBV11-1 and TRBJ2-5, is EAEVAQSPRYKITEKSQAVAFWCDPISGHATLYWYRQILGQGPELLVQFQDESVVDDSQLPKDRFSAERLKGVDSTLKIQPAELGDSAMYLCASSERTGGQETQYFGPGTRLLVL.

This clonotype was counted a few times. A much larger clone lies a single base off, so this may be a read error. The CDR3 carries no conserved terminal phenylalanine or tryptophan, so it likely arises from a read error. The chain recombines TRBV7-9 with TRBJ2-5, with D perhaps matching TRBD2 (5 bases). V was shortened by 4 bases and J by 1 base, with 10 bases between the two germline ends. This CDR3 spans 14 amino acids. Germline V gene sequence: CDR1 SEHNR, CDR2 FQNEAQ (reference sequence). CDR3 region: CASSSTGSQETQYL. DNA of the CDR3: TGTGCCAGCAGCTCAACGGGGAGCCAAGAGACCCAGTACTTA.

This clonotype was counted once. This sequence may be a read error, since a much larger clone differs from it by one base. The chain links TRBV15 to TRBJ1-4, with TRBD1 matching 7 bases. Looked up from germline, CDR1 is LNHNV and CDR2 is YYDKDF (reference sequence). The CDR3 consists of 17 residues. With 0 bases clipped from V and 3 bases from J, the junction kept 7 bases outside the gene matches. The CDR3: CATSRDAGGTANEKLFF. The CDR3 DNA follows: TGTGCCACCAGCAGAGATGCAGGCGGGACAGCTAATGAAAAACTGTTTTTT.

V usage is TRBV25-1 and J usage is TRBJ2-7, with 13 bases identical to TRBD2. This CDR3 region has 17 residues. Looked up from germline, CDR1 is MGHDK and CDR2 is SYGVNS. The V segment lost 2 bases and the J segment 3 bases; nucleotides outside the gene matches: 7. The CDR3 bases are TGTGCCAGCAGTGAACACGCCGGGACTAGCGGGATCTACGAGCAGTACTTC. Translated, it gives CASSEHAGTSGIYEQYF.

Remarks on this clonotype: This sequence may be a read error, since a much larger clone differs from it by one base. V usage is TRBV7-3 and J usage is TRBJ2-4; D is ambiguous. The assigned J gene may be wrong: the sequence end matches TRBJ2-7 better. CDR1 and CDR2 (germline): SGHTA, FQGTGA. This CDR3 has 15 residues. The CDR3 DNA reads as TGTGCCAGCAGCTTAGTCCGTCTGAACTCCTACGAGCAGTACTTC. The encoded protein is CASSLVRLNSYEQYF.

This clonotype came up many times. The CDR3 DNA follows: TGCGCCAGCAGCTTGGTATCTAGCGGGAAATACAATGAGCAGTTCTTC. This gives the protein CASSLVSSGKYNEQFF. V is TRBV5-1 and J is TRBJ2-1; 9 bases are a match to TRBD2. The CDR3 spans 16 residues. The germline gives CDR1 SGHRS, CDR2 YFSETQ. Unmatched junction bases numbered 5, after V lost 0 bases and J lost 4 bases.

This chain joins TRBV28 and TRBJ1-4; the match to TRBD1 covers 8 bases. This CDR3 has 16 amino acids. Germline V CDR1 and CDR2: MDHEN, SYDVKM. The V gene end was trimmed by 4 bases and the J gene end by 8 bases; junction bases not matched to a gene: 12. In DNA, the CDR3 is TGTGCCAGCAGTTCCTCCTCACAGGGGGAAGGGGAAAAACTGTTTTTT. This translates into CASSSSSQGEGEKLFF.

Many counts were recorded for this clonotype. The chain joins TRBV7-2 to TRBJ2-7, with D possibly being TRBD1 or TRBD2 (6 bases each). The V end lost 2 bases, the J end lost 3 bases, and 11 bases lay between the germline ends. This CDR3 spans 14 amino acids. Germline CDR1 is SGHTA and CDR2 is FQGNSA. The CDR3 DNA reads as TGTGCCAGCAGCTTATTAGGGGGGAGCTACGAGCAGTACTTC. Its translation is CASSLLGGSYEQYF.

J is TRBJ2-7 and V is TRBV2; 7 bases map to TRBD2. Germline CDR1 is SNHLY and CDR2 is FYNNEI. V was pared by 7 bases and J by 2 bases, with 11 bases of the junction left unmatched. This CDR3 is built from 15 residues. CDR3 sequence reads: CASITPGGLPYEQYF. The CDR3 nucleotides read TGTGCCAGCATCACCCCGGGAGGACTCCCCTACGAGCAGTACTTC.

This clonotype was found a few times. The gene calls are TRBV28 and TRBJ2-3; tentative D call: TRBD1 (6 bases). Germline assignment: CDR1 MDHEN and CDR2 SYDVKM. Trimming took off 3 bases at V and 8 bases at J, with 12 bases between the two ends. This CDR3 contains 13 residues. CDR3 in DNA: TGTGCCAGCAGTTTCAGGGGTTCGGCTACGCAGTATTTT. Its protein product is CASSFRGSATQYF.

This clonotype was observed at least ten times. V gene TRBV3-1 combines with J gene TRBJ1-2; 12 bases are shared with TRBD1. Germline V CDR1 and CDR2: LGHDT, YNNKEL (reference sequence). Trimming at V came to 4 bases and at J to 8 bases, leaving 8 bases not matched to a gene. The CDR3 totals 15 residues. The CDR3 DNA follows: TGTGCCAGCAGCCCGTCCGCCGGGACAGGGGGCGGCTACACCTTC. Amino acid sequence: CASSPSAGTGGGYTF.

This clonotype was seen repeatedly, ten times or more. The V call is TRBV20-1, the J call TRBJ2-5; 11 nucleotides align to TRBD2. Germline V gene lookup returns CDR1 DFQATT and CDR2 SNEGSKA (reference sequence). The CDR3 consists of 15 residues. Unmatched junction bases numbered 10, after V lost 6 bases and J lost 4 bases. Here the CDR3 reads CSAEQIAGGRETQYF. The CDR3 nucleotides are TGCAGTGCAGAGCAGATAGCGGGGGGGAGAGAGACCCAGTACTTC.

This clonotype was detected a few times. A read error may produce the germline difference seen at one junction end. This chain connects TRBV29-1 to TRBJ2-2; 8 bases map to TRBD2. Germline V gene lookup returns CDR1 SQVTM and CDR2 ANQGSEA. The CDR3 is 15 amino acids. As DNA, the CDR3 is TGCAGCGTTGGGGTAGCGGGGATGGGAACCGGGGAGCGGTTTTTT. It translates to CSVGVAGMGTGERFF.

The table lists this clonotype with many counts. The V gene is TRBV7-2, the J gene TRBJ2-3; TRBD2 matches at 10 bases. The CDR3 covers 15 residues. Unmatched junction bases numbered 6, after V lost 6 bases and J lost 3 bases. CDR1 SGHTA and CDR2 FQGNSA come from the germline V gene. The CDR3 nucleotides are TGTGCCAGCAGTCATTTAGCGGGGGGTACAGATACGCAGTATTTT. It is translated as CASSHLAGGTDTQYF.

In its sample, this clonotype was seen a few times. An end of the junction differs from the germline gene, which may be a read error. The chain recombines TRBV7-9 with TRBJ2-5, with 7 bases fitting TRBD2. Germline V gives CDR1 SEHNR, CDR2 FQNEAQ (reference sequence). CDR3 length: 14 amino acids. CDR3 nucleotides: TGTGCCAACAGCTTAGATCGGGGCTCGCGGGAGCAGTACTTC. Amino acids: CANSLDRGSREQYF.

The J gene is TRBJ2-1, the V gene TRBV29-1; TRBD1 matches at 9 bases. V shed 7 bases and J 7 bases; nucleotides not matched to a gene: 8. Germline CDR1 is SQVTM and CDR2 is ANQGSEA. The CDR3 spans 13 residues. This chain's CDR3 is CSGRRTGANEQFF. In nucleotides, the CDR3 is TGCAGCGGACGACGGACAGGGGCGAATGAGCAGTTCTTC.

A remark on this clonotype: This may come from a read error, since a much larger clone is one base off. The rearrangement joins TRBV24-1 to TRBJ2-3; 10 positions agree with TRBD2. Looked up from germline, CDR1 is KGHDR and CDR2 is SFDVKD. V was clipped by 4 bases and J by 1 base; unmatched bases: 1. CDR3 size: 15 residues. The CDR3 DNA sequence: TGTGCCACCAGTGAAACTAGCGGGGGCACAGATACGCAGTATTTT. Translating gives CATSETSGGTDTQYF.

The chain employs TRBV20-1 and TRBJ2-6; no clear D. Germline V CDR1 and CDR2: DFQATT, SNEGSKA (reference sequence). CDR3 size: 17 residues. The V end was cut by 0 bases, the J end by 2 bases, with 14 bases between. CDR3 sequence: CSARDKGGDTGANVLTF. CDR3 DNA sequence: TGCAGTGCTAGAGATAAAGGCGGTGATACTGGGGCCAACGTCCTGACTTTC.

This clonotype has a count of ten or more. The chain couples TRBV7-2 to TRBJ2-3; 10 bases are a match to TRBD2. Germline assignment: CDR1 SGHTA and CDR2 FQGNSA. This CDR3 comprises 15 residues. V was clipped by 6 bases and J by 1 base; unmatched bases: 4. CDR3 in DNA: TGTGCCAGCAGACCAAGCGGGGGGGGCACAGATACGCAGTATTTT. It specifies CASRPSGGGTDTQYF.

This clonotype was seen at least ten times. This rearrangement joins TRBV6-2 or TRBV6-3 to TRBJ1-2; TRBD1 is a possible D gene (5 bases). Germline-derived CDR1 and CDR2 are MNHEY and SVGEGT. The CDR3 is 18 amino acids. With 6 bases removed from V and 0 bases from J, the gap between germline ends came to 23 bases. The CDR3, as DNA: TGTGCCAGCAGCGATCCGGGAGCCGGCTCAGGGACTAACTATGGCTACACCTTC. Translated: CASSDPGAGSGTNYGYTF.

Worth noting for this clonotype: A read error may be the cause here, since a much bigger clone is one base away. The chain links TRBV28 to TRBJ1-2; 7 nucleotides agree with TRBD1. Germline loops: CDR1 MDHEN, CDR2 SYDVKM. The CDR3 loop spans 16 amino acids. CDR3 loop: CASRLSTHRGSDGYTF. The CDR3 DNA is TGTGCCAGCAGGTTATCCACCCACAGGGGTTCGGATGGCTACACCTTC.

In its sample, this clonotype was seen a few times. Given a much more abundant clone one base away, this may be a read error. The chain carries TRBV3-1 and TRBJ2-7; no reliable D call. Trimming took 0 bases from V and 7 from J, leaving 13 bases between them. The CDR3 is 14 amino acids. CDR1 and CDR2 from the germline V gene are LGHDT and YNNKEL (reference sequence). This CDR3 reads CASSQDLVSNEQYF. In DNA form, the CDR3 reads TGTGCCAGCAGCCAAGATCTCGTTAGCAATGAGCAGTACTTC.

In the case of this clonotype: Given a much more abundant clone one base away, this may be a read error. V is TRBV29-1 and J is TRBJ1-1; D might be TRBD1 (5 bases). V dropped 7 bases and J dropped 1 base, with 10 bases sitting between them. The CDR3 covers 12 residues. CDR1 is SQVTM, CDR2 ANQGSEA, per germline. CDR3 bases: TGCAGCGCAGGGAATCCGAACACTGAAGCTTTCTTT. This sequence encodes CSAGNPNTEAFF. The complete variable domain, with remaining parts taken from reference TRBV29-1 and TRBJ1-1, reads SAVISQKPSRDICQRGTSLTIQCQVDSQVTMMFWYRQQPGQSLTLIATANQGSEATYESGFVIDKFPISRPNLTFSTLTVSNMSPEDSSIYLCSAGNPNTEAFFGQGTRLTVV.

This clonotype was detected a few times. A much larger clone sits a single nucleotide away, making a read error possible. The genes are TRBV20-1 and TRBJ2-1, with D perhaps TRBD1 or TRBD2 (5 bases each). Germline-derived CDR1 and CDR2 are DFQATT and SNEGSKA (reference sequence). This CDR3 has 14 residues. The V and J ends lost 0 bases and 8 bases respectively, with 14 bases between them. The CDR3 DNA is TGCAGTGCTAGAGATAGAACCCTGGGGGATGAGCAGTTCTTC. The encoded protein is CSARDRTLGDEQFF.

Of note for this clonotype: At one boundary the junction diverges from the germline segment, which might be a read error. The chain employs TRBV6-1 and TRBJ2-6; D is unclear. CDR1 is MNHNS, CDR2 SASEGT, per germline. This CDR3 spans 17 amino acids. The DNA of the CDR3 is TGTGCCAGCAGTGAATTCGGCGGCAGCTCTGGGACCAACGTCCTGACTTTC. Its translation: CASSEFGGSSGTNVLTF.

This rearrangement joins TRBV7-2 to TRBJ2-3, with D unresolved. The CDR3 runs to 12 residues. The germline V and J ends were trimmed by 2 bases and 4 bases, with 4 bases remaining between them. Germline lookup yields CDR1 SGHTA and CDR2 FQGNSA. The CDR3 DNA sequence: TGTGCCAGCAGCTTACCCCCAGATACGCAGTATTTT. Residues: CASSLPPDTQYF.

This clonotype turned up a few times. One base away lies a much larger clone, so this may be a sequencing read error. V and J are TRBV20-1 and TRBJ1-6; TRBD1 matches 8 bases. The germline V gene encodes CDR1 DFQATT and CDR2 SNEGSKA (reference sequence). The CDR3 has 14 residues. DNA for the CDR3: TGCAGTGCTAACCAGGGGGCTGAGAATTCACCCCCCCACTTT. This translates into CSANQGAENSPPHF.